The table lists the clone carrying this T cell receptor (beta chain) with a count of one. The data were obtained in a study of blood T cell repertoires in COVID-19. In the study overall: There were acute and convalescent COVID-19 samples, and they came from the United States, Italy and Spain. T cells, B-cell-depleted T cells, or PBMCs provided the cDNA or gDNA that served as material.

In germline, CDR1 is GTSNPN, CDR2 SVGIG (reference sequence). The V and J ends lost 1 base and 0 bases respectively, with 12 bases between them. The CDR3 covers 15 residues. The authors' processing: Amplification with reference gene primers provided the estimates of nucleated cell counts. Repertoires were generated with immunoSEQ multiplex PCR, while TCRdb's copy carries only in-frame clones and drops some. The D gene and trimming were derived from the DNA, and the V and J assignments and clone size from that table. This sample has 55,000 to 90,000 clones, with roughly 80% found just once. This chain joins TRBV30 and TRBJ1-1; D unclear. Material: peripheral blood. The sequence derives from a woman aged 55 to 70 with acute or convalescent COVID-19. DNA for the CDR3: TGTGCCTGGAGTGGCAGGATGCGAATGAACACTGAAGCTTTCTTT. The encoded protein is CAWSGRMRMNTEAFF.